A single sample is the source of the 10 T cell receptor beta chains below, sequenced in a study of shared clonotypes between healthy human individuals. Data came from immunoSEQ multiplex PCR; TCRdb stores just in-frame clones and leaves some out. The data contain around 1.5 million clones, 95% to 99% of them seen just once; the ten biggest clones take up 0.45%. The specimen was naive CD4+ T cells sorted from blood. Sample subset: CD45RA+ positively selected. All receptors come from a man between 25 and 39 years old in good health.

The V gene is TRBV4-1, the J gene TRBJ1-1; possible D gene TRBD1, 6 bases. This CDR3 region has 14 residues. Trimming stripped 0 bases from V and 4 bases from J, with 9 bases between. CDR1 and CDR2 from the germline V gene are MGHRA and YSYEKL. CDR3 DNA sequence: TGCGCCAGCAGCCAAGATGGGGGGCCCACTGAAGCTTTCTTT. Translating it yields CASSQDGGPTEAFF.

The chain uses TRBV5-4 and TRBJ2-3; no clear D. V lost 3 bases, J lost 0 bases, and 14 bases lay in between. Germline V CDR1 and CDR2: SGHNT, YYREEE (reference sequence). CDR3 length equals 16 residues. CDR3 loop: CASSSGPGTSTDTQYF. CDR3 coding DNA: TGTGCCAGCAGCTCTGGACCAGGCACAAGCACAGATACGCAGTATTTT.

The chain combines TRBV5-1 with TRBJ2-1; 7 bases agree with TRBD1. J lost 3 bases, V lost 4 bases, and 10 bases had no gene match. Germline assignment: CDR1 SGHRS and CDR2 YFSETQ. The CDR3 sequence is 16 residues long. The CDR3 here is CASSPEAGGFYNEQFF. CDR3 DNA: TGCGCCAGCAGCCCGGAAGCAGGGGGATTCTACAATGAGCAGTTCTTC.

This CDR3 reads CASSMSRVGATEAFF. CDR3 nucleotides: TGTGCCAGTAGTATGAGCAGGGTCGGGGCCACTGAAGCTTTCTTT. This chain uses TRBV19 with TRBJ1-1; a weak D match, TRBD1 (5 bases). The length of the CDR3 is 15 residues. The V gene lost 3 bases and the J gene lost 4 bases, with 15 bases spanning the gap. In germline, CDR1 is LNHDA, CDR2 SQIVND (reference sequence).

This rearrangement joins TRBV5-6 to TRBJ1-1; D is perhaps TRBD1 (5 bases). V was cut by 0 bases and J by 1 base, with 10 bases left in between. Germline assignment: CDR1 SGHDT and CDR2 YYEEEE. The CDR3 runs 15 residues. Here the CDR3 DNA reads TGTGCCAGCAGCTTGGACGGACATGGGAACACTGAAGCTTTCTTT. Its translation is CASSLDGHGNTEAFF.

V gene TRBV27 combines with J gene TRBJ2-7, with TRBD1 identical over 8 bases. The CDR3 extends over 15 amino acids. The germline V gene has CDR1 MNHEY and CDR2 SMNVEV (reference sequence). V lost 5 bases to trimming and J lost 2 bases; unmatched junction nucleotides: 8. CDR3 in DNA: TGTGCCAGCAGTCGTAAAGGGACAGGTCCCTACGAGCAGTACTTC. The encoded protein is CASSRKGTGPYEQYF.

The V gene is TRBV5-4, the J gene TRBJ1-1, with a weak D call TRBD1 (6 bases). In germline, CDR1 is SGHNT, CDR2 YYREEE (reference sequence). The length of the CDR3 is 14 residues. V lost 2 bases to trimming and J lost 4 bases, with 12 bases between them. CDR3 loop: CASSFGQKTTEAFF. CDR3 sequence (DNA): TGTGCCAGCAGCTTCGGACAGAAAACCACTGAAGCTTTCTTT. The whole variable domain, filled in from reference TRBV5-4 and TRBJ1-1, reads ETGVTQSPTHLIKTRGQQVTLRCSSQSGHNTVSWYQQALGQGPQFIFQYYREEENGRGNFPPRFSGLQFPNYSSELNVNALELDDSALYLCASSFGQKTTEAFFGQGTRLTVV.

The chain links TRBV9 to TRBJ1-1, with D possibly matching TRBD1 (5 bases). Trimming left V 2 bases short and J 3 bases short, with 14 bases between. The germline V gene encodes CDR1 SGDLS and CDR2 YYNGEE. The CDR3 runs to 15 residues. The DNA of the CDR3 is TGTGCCAGCAGCGTTTTATCCGGGGGAGACACTGAAGCTTTCTTT. Translating it yields CASSVLSGGDTEAFF.

The rearrangement uses TRBV18 and TRBJ2-3; D remains ambiguous. The germline V gene encodes CDR1 KGHSH and CDR2 LQKENI. The germline V and J ends were trimmed by 4 bases and 4 bases, with 15 bases remaining between them. The CDR3 contains 15 residues. The CDR3, as DNA: TGTGCCAGCTCACTCGATGCGAGCCCAGCAGATACGCAGTATTTT. This codes for CASSLDASPADTQYF.

The chain carries TRBV7-8 and TRBJ1-5, with 7 bases that match TRBD1. The germline V gene has CDR1 SGHVS and CDR2 FQNEAQ. The junction had 6 bases not matched to a gene; V was cut back by 4 bases and J by 6 bases. The CDR3 loop spans 14 amino acids. The chain's CDR3 is CASSSTGVVQPQHF. The CDR3 coding sequence is TGTGCCAGCAGCTCTACAGGGGTGGTTCAGCCCCAGCATTTT.